This TCR beta chain was sequenced for a study of control samples from healthy donors and cancer patients (TCRdb year 2020). On this clone: Its cognate antigen has yet to be identified. Base-call qualities are not available, and no considerably larger clone is one nucleotide away.

V gives up 1 base and J gives up 8 bases, and the segment between their germline ends measures 12 bases. From its cysteine to its phenylalanine, the CDR3 spans 13 amino acids. Here the CDR3 DNA is all that survives: 39 bases in frame from base 1. The germline V gene yields SGHRS for CDR1 and YFSETQ for CDR2. The library was obtained by the immunoSEQ multiplex PCR assay. TCRdb stores this immuneACCESS table with in-frame sequences only. Part of the clones is absent; in the studies checked, under half of the shortfall reflects unresolved V genes, and no reason is known for the rest. For this sample the table gives some 120,000 clones, of which 93% were detected only once. The ten top clones hold about 2.6% of the sample.

Input material: blood. This chain is built from TRBV5-1 and TRBJ1-2; the best D guess is TRBD1, with 5 bases matching. The sequence derives from a man aged 30 to 39 in good health. CDR3 region: CASSLWSGEGYTF. DNA sequence: TGCGCCAGCAGCTTGTGGTCGGGGGAGGGCTACACCTTC.